The source of this T cell receptor (beta chain) is a study of CD8 T cells in Susac syndrome. Blood CD8+ and CD4+ T cells underwent high-throughput TCR beta sequencing. Negative isolation yielded CD8+ and CD4+ T cells; FACS enriched TEMRA cells. RNA in amounts of roughly 0.45 to 1 ug was reverse transcribed with random hexamers. Multiplex PCR with immunoSEQ amplified the TCR beta CDR3 across 54 Vbeta and 13 Jbeta. MiXCR, run by TCRdb on the immunoSEQ multiplex PCR reads, gives a single entry per CDR3 protein. The sample records some 190,000 distinct CDR3 sequences, under 95% being singletons. Germline V lookup: CDR1 MGHRA, CDR2 YSYEKL. Trimming took 3 bases from V and 7 from J; bases not matched to a gene: 11. This CDR3 is 15 amino acids long.

The sequence came from a human donor in good health. Material: CD4+ T cells from PBMCs. This chain joins TRBV4-1 and TRBJ1-1; 7 bases match TRBD1. The CDR3 here is CASSHLPPGTVEAFF. Written as DNA, the CDR3 is TGCGCCAGCAGCCACCTTCCTCCCGGGACAGTTGAAGCTTTCTTT.